Shown below are 15 T cell receptor beta chains from a single sample sequenced in a study of shared clonotypes between healthy human individuals. Naive CD8 isolation took CD45RO-negative cells positively selected for CCR7 and excluded terminally differentiated effector memory CD45RA+ cells. Assay used: immunoSEQ multiplex PCR; TCRdb lists only in-frame clones, some missing. The repertoire holds around 2,000,000 clones, with about 95% as singletons. The sequenced sample consisted of naive CD8+ T cells sorted from blood. Source of these receptors: a man younger than 35 in good health.

The rearrangement uses TRBV6-6 and TRBJ1-5; weak D call: TRBD1 (5 bases). The length of the CDR3 is 14 residues. Germline values: CDR1 MNHNY, CDR2 SVGAGI (reference sequence). V lost 2 bases and J 4 bases, leaving 9 bases between the germline ends. The CDR3, as DNA: TGTGCCAGCAGTTACGCAGGGTATAATCAGCCCCAGCATTTT. It encodes CASSYAGYNQPQHF.

The chain combines TRBV15 with TRBJ2-7, with D unclear. This CDR3 spans 13 amino acids. The V gene lost 3 bases and the J gene lost 4 bases, with 10 bases spanning the gap. The germline CDR1 and CDR2 sequences are LNHNV and YYDKDF (reference sequence). CDR3 coding DNA: TGTGCCACCAGCAGTGGAGCAGGATACGAGCAGTACTTC. Translated, it gives CATSSGAGYEQYF. The whole variable domain, remainder taken from reference TRBV15 and TRBJ2-7, is DAMVIQNPRYQVTQFGKPVTLSCSQTLNHNVMYWYQQKSSQAPKLLFHYYDKDFNNEADTPDNFQSRRPNTSFCFLDIRSPGLGDTAMYLCATSSGAGYEQYFGPGTRLTVT.

The V call is TRBV14, the J call TRBJ2-3, with TRBD1 matching 7 bases. V trimming: 4 bases; J trimming: 8 bases; junction bases outside the gene matches: 3. CDR3 length: 12 residues. The germline gives CDR1 SGHDN, CDR2 FVKESK. The CDR3 spells CASSRTGATQYF. As DNA, the CDR3 is TGTGCCAGCAGCCGAACAGGGGCTACGCAGTATTTT.

The gene calls are TRBV11-2 and TRBJ2-7, with TRBD1 matching 9 bases. Trimming removed 5 bases from V and 7 bases from J; junction bases left unmatched: 6. The germline V gene has CDR1 SGHAT and CDR2 FQNNGV. The CDR3 loop spans 13 amino acids. CDR3 bases: TGTGCCAGCAGCCGACAGGGGGTGGAAGAGCAGTACTTC. Amino acids: CASSRQGVEEQYF. Full variable domain (rest looked up from reference TRBV11-2 and TRBJ2-7): EAGVAQSPRYKIIEKRQSVAFWCNPISGHATLYWYQQILGQGPKLLIQFQNNGVVDDSQLPKDRFSAERLKGVDSTLKIQPAKLEDSAVYLCASSRQGVEEQYFGPGTRLTVT.

This clone was counted once. The gene calls are TRBV9 and TRBJ1-1; D perhaps matches TRBD1 (5 bases). CDR1 SGDLS and CDR2 YYNGEE come from the germline V gene. The CDR3 has 14 residues. V dropped 6 bases and J dropped 3 bases, with 15 bases sitting between them. In DNA, the CDR3 is TGTGCCAGCACAGCCTTCGGGGGGGACACTGAAGCTTTCTTT. Translation: CASTAFGGDTEAFF.

With respect to this clone: Other DNA sequences in this sample translate to the same CDR3. V usage is TRBV6-5 and J usage is TRBJ2-5, with D maybe TRBD2 (6 bases). Looked up from germline, CDR1 is MNHEY and CDR2 is SVGAGI. CDR3 size: 13 residues. The germline V and J ends were trimmed by 2 bases and 5 bases, with 9 bases remaining between them. This CDR3 is CASSYGEDETQYF. The CDR3 DNA is TGTGCCAGCAGTTACGGGGAGGATGAGACCCAGTACTTC.

The rearrangement joins TRBV5-6 to TRBJ2-1; D gene unclear. Trimming removed 0 bases at V and 10 bases at J, with 11 bases between. The CDR3 runs 13 residues. The germline V gene has CDR1 SGHDT and CDR2 YYEEEE. CDR3 amino acids: CASSLGVLGEQFF. The CDR3 DNA is TGTGCCAGCAGCTTGGGGGTCCTGGGAGAGCAGTTCTTC.

The V gene is TRBV5-6, the J gene TRBJ2-7; weak D call: TRBD2 (5 bases). This CDR3 comprises 16 residues. Germline V gene lookup returns CDR1 SGHDT and CDR2 YYEEEE. The ends were cut back, 3 bases at V and 4 bases at J, with 20 bases in the middle. This CDR3 is CASSSTRAMRGYEQYF. CDR3 DNA sequence: TGTGCCAGCAGCTCCACGAGGGCGATGCGAGGTTACGAGCAGTACTTC.

V gene TRBV7-9 combines with J gene TRBJ2-2; TRBD1 matches 7 bases. This CDR3 contains 15 residues. With V trimmed by 5 bases and J by 5 bases, 8 bases remained unmatched. Looked up from germline, CDR1 is SEHNR and CDR2 is FQNEAQ (reference sequence). The CDR3 nucleotides read TGTGCCAGCAGCCCCATAGGGGGCTGGACCGGGGAGCTGTTTTTT. Translating it yields CASSPIGGWTGELFF.

V gene TRBV13 combines with J gene TRBJ1-1; D might be TRBD1 (5 bases). The CDR3 has 13 residues. Trimming removed 4 bases at V and 4 bases at J, with 10 bases between. Germline CDR1 is PRHDT and CDR2 is FYEKMQ (reference sequence). The CDR3 is CASSWGRGTEAFF. The CDR3, as DNA: TGTGCCAGCAGCTGGGGGAGAGGCACTGAAGCTTTCTTT. Using reference TRBV13 and TRBJ1-1 for the parts outside the CDR3, the full variable domain is AAGVIQSPRHLIKEKRETATLKCYPIPRHDTVYWYQQGPGQDPQFLISFYEKMQSDKGSIPDRFSAQQFSDYHSELNMSSLELGDSALYFCASSWGRGTEAFFGQGTRLTVV.

The table lists this clone with a count of one. The chain couples TRBV10-1 to TRBJ2-5, with 7 bases that match TRBD1. The CDR3 extends over 14 amino acids. Germline V lookup: CDR1 WNHNN, CDR2 SYGVQD (reference sequence). J lost 2 bases, V lost 5 bases, and 5 bases had no gene match. The CDR3: CASSRQGGQETQYF. CDR3 bases: TGCGCCAGCAGTCGACAGGGCGGTCAAGAGACCCAGTACTTC.

The CDR3: CASSWGLQETQYF. As DNA, the CDR3 is TGTGCCAGCAGCTGGGGACTCCAAGAGACCCAGTACTTC. The rearrangement uses TRBV7-9 and TRBJ2-5; a possible D gene is TRBD2 (6 bases). The CDR3 is 13 residues long. In germline, CDR1 is SEHNR, CDR2 FQNEAQ (reference sequence). Trimming took off 4 bases at V and 1 base at J, with 7 bases between the two ends.

The V call is TRBV7-3, the J call TRBJ2-7; D remains unclear. The CDR3 covers 13 residues. Per the germline V gene, CDR1 is SGHTA and CDR2 is FQGTGA. V lost 5 bases and J lost 2, with 10 bases in between. The chain's CDR3 is CASSPDGAYEQYF. In nucleotides, the CDR3 is TGTGCCAGCAGCCCGGACGGAGCCTACGAGCAGTACTTC.

Concerning this clone itself: This specimen includes other DNA sequences encoding the same CDR3. The chain has TRBV5-4 and TRBJ2-7; 11 positions agree with TRBD1. This CDR3 region has 15 residues. From germline, CDR1 is SGHNT and CDR2 YYREEE (reference sequence). J was trimmed by 1 base and V by 5 bases; bases with no gene match: 5. CDR3 region: CASSFGQGASYEQYF. The CDR3 DNA reads as TGTGCCAGCAGTTTTGGACAGGGGGCTTCCTACGAGCAGTACTTC. The whole variable domain, remainder taken from reference TRBV5-4 and TRBJ2-7, is ETGVTQSPTHLIKTRGQQVTLRCSSQSGHNTVSWYQQALGQGPQFIFQYYREEENGRGNFPPRFSGLQFPNYSSELNVNALELDDSALYLCASSFGQGASYEQYFGPGTRLTVT.

The chain recombines TRBV4-1 with TRBJ2-7, with D perhaps being TRBD1 or TRBD2 (6 bases each). Trimming removed 1 base from V and 1 base from J, with 14 bases in between. Germline CDR1 reads MGHRA; CDR2 reads YSYEKL. The CDR3 totals 16 residues. CDR3 in amino acids: CASSQASGASSYEQYF. CDR3 DNA: TGCGCCAGCAGCCAAGCCTCGGGGGCATCGTCCTACGAGCAGTACTTC.